This TCR beta chain was found in a study of a mutant IDH1 vaccine in newly diagnosed glioma. The time point is: week 5, during vaccination. One vaccine dose held 300 ug of mutant IDH1 20-mer peptide and came with topical imiquimod. Assay: immunoSEQ multiplex PCR; the TCRdb copy retains only in-frame clones and omits some. The sample yields approximately 50,000 clones, around 80% seen once. Worth noting for this clone: Antigen: not known.

The CDR3 covers 11 residues. Germline CDR1 and CDR2: SQVTM and ANQGSEA. The V end lost 6 bases, the J end lost 4 bases, and 7 bases lay between the germline ends. This chain connects TRBV29-1 to TRBJ2-1; the D gene could be TRBD1 or TRBD2 (6 bases each). The sample was PBMCs, taken from a glioma patient whose treatment included an IDH1 peptide vaccine. This receptor was taken from a man in his forties or fifties with glioma. The CDR3 coding sequence is TGCAGCGTAGGGGGGTACAATGAGCAGTTCTTC. Protein: CSVGGYNEQFF.